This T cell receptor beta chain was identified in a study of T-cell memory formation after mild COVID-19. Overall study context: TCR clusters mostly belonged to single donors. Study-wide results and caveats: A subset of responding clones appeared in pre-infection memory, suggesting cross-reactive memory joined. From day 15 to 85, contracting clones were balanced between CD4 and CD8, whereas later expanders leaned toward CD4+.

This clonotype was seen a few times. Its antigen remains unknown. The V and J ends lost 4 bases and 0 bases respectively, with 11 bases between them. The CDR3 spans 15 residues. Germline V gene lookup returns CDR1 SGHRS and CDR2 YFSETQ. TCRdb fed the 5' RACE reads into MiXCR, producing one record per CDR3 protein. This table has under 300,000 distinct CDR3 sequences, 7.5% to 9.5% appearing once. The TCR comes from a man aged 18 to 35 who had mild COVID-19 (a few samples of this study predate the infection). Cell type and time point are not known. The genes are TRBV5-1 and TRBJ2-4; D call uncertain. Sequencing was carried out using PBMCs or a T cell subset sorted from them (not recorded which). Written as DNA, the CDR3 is TGCGCCAGCAGCGATTTAGGCTCAGCCAAAAACATTCAGTACTTC. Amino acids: CASSDLGSAKNIQYF.